This TCR beta chain was documented in a study of cytomegalovirus exposure and HLA in healthy donors listed by TCRdb under 2017. Looking at the study overall: An earlier analysis of 587 of the donors reported about 300 Gb of sequence data and 117 million unique TCR beta sequences obtained from about 170 million T cells. The later analysis used no new phenotypic data to find candidate immune exposures, relying instead on TCR beta sequences and their occurrence across donors. The study profiled the T cell repertoires of some 610 subjects by immunosequencing and related them to cytomegalovirus serostatus. In an earlier analysis of roughly 540 of the donors, high-throughput TCR beta sequencing was used to judge whether each TCR beta V gene segment behaved as functional or pseudogenic. An early release covering around 630 HLA-typed donors comprised roughly 300 gigabases of sequencing data and tens of millions of unique TCR sequences. The number of donors typed differed by locus, with about 629-630 for A, B, C, DRB1 and DQB1, around 560 for DQA1, over 600 for DPA1, and under 490 for DPB1. The study aimed to test whether signatures of past pathogen exposure could be identified by cataloging public T cell receptors. A later analysis re-examined previously published TCR beta repertoires from more than 550 donors and added high-resolution HLA genotyping to investigate patterns of TCR occurrence. HLA typing included class I and class II loci at four-digit resolution. To predict cytomegalovirus infection status, the study brought together high-throughput TCR immunosequencing, statistical association of individual TCRs with disease status, and machine learning. Among approximately 370 genotyped donors of the cohort, an average of approximately 240,000 unique TCR beta nucleotide sequences was sequenced per donor, of which 15% to 20% were non-productive. The genetic ancestry cluster associated with self-reported Caucasian donors included roughly 84% of the roughly 400 genotyped donors. A later genetic analysis used genome-wide SNP genotypes for about 65% of the roughly 670 donors, treating that subset as a discovery cohort. Donor age, sex, ethnicity and CMV serostatus were collected together with the repertoire data. Every repertoire in the discovery cohort had been generated on one and the same sequencing platform. A separate validation cohort of some 130 different subjects was used in addition to the 666-subject first cohort. Because of strong linkage in the cohort, four or five DR-DQ haplotypes were treated as single units for association and clustering.

Of note for this clone: This clone's antigen is unknown. No quality values exist for individual bases; no much larger clone is one base distant.

The study at large found these results: In a later analysis, over 15,000 TCR beta sequences were associated with specific HLA alleles at a false discovery rate of 0.05. The authors suggested that the approach could potentially be generalized to other disease states and immunological phenotypes. A later analysis found that TCR association rates varied across HLA loci, with DRB1 alleles showing the most associated TCRs and HLA-C alleles the fewest. Most TCR sequences were seen in very few donors, while some public TCRs were found in many individuals. According to a later analysis, most CMV-associated TCR beta chains appeared to be HLA-restricted, and the HLA associations seemed to be driven largely by CMV exposure. In an earlier analysis of several hundred of the donors, most TCR beta V segments were observed in productive rearrangements about 90% or about 30% of the time, broadly matching IMGT annotations. A later genetic analysis associated a missense DCLRE1C variant with V-gene and J-gene trimming of TCR beta chains, and an independent cohort replicated the association. A cluster of highly shared sequence variants was judged likely to represent a technical artifact of the sequencing pipeline. A further reported finding was that TCR beta sequences accurately predicted the HLA-A and HLA-B alleles for most subjects in the first cohort. Because counts were too low, about 15 rarely observed V segments, including chromosome 9 orphons, were left out of the earlier analysis of approximately 500 of the donors. In a later analysis, HLA-associated TCR beta chains showed more clonal expansion and lower generation probabilities than non-associated chains that were equally common. CMV serostatus was the only immune exposure information available for the cohort. A total of 150 to 200 TCR beta chains were listed by the study as associated with cytomegalovirus. Some IMGT-functional V segments, including TRBV6-2 and TRBV6-3, could not be told apart with the 87-base-pair reads, so those segments were excluded. Because some donors lacked HLA typing at each locus, the association tests relied only on the typed subset. Several of the top co-occurrence clusters appeared to be linked to parvovirus B19, influenza, CMV and Epstein-Barr virus, according to a later analysis. When HLA alleles, especially DR and DQ, strongly co-occurred, TCR associations were difficult to assign to individual alleles. A few of the identified cytomegalovirus-associated TCR beta chains were confirmed in vitro to be specific for cytomegalovirus antigens. The classifier was reported to diagnose cytomegalovirus status with high specificity and sensitivity in both the original cohort and the validation cohort. Linkage disequilibrium might explain the correlated functional status among segregating V segments, but an unknown experimental factor could not be ruled out. Sequencing depth was assumed to be roughly uniform across donors in the presence/absence analyses, though that assumption may not hold. Only TCR beta chains were sequenced in this cohort, and the absence of alpha or paired-chain data limited detectable features. In a later genetic analysis, fewer N-insertions in productive TCRs were reported among donors in an Asian-associated ancestry cluster than the approximately 710-donor mean.

Library prep was done by the immunoSEQ multiplex PCR assay. The multiplex PCR relied on a mix of 60 forward primers for TCR Vbeta segments and 13 reverse primers for TCR Jbeta segments. The CDR3 region of rearranged TCR beta genes was amplified from genomic DNA by a multiplex PCR assay. Amplified TCR beta libraries were sequenced as 87-base-pair reads on the Illumina HiSeq System. In the authors' own workflow: A later analysis tallied around 87 million unique TCR beta chains across the 640 or so repertoires, and around 12 million of those chains were shared by two or more donors. To remove PCR and sequencing errors, raw reads were error-corrected and collapsed into unique sequences using a nearest-neighbor algorithm that merged closely related sequences. Alignment of CDR3 sequences to IMGT reference sequences was used to assign V, D and J gene segments. Each retained sequence needed at least a six-nucleotide match to both a V gene segment and a J gene segment. Rearrangements were called productive when the CDR3 lacked stop codons and stayed in frame with V and J; all others were non-productive. Following IMGT convention, CDR3 was defined as the stretch from the second conserved V-encoded cysteine up to the conserved J-encoded phenylalanine. Sequences without an unambiguous match to a single V gene segment were excluded from the earlier analysis of 587 of the donors. In an earlier analysis of more than 500 of the donors, a V segment was called functional when productive rearrangements were above 56.7%, and segregating when the standard deviation between donors exceeded 5%. A statistical classification framework was developed to diagnose cytomegalovirus status using the catalog of TCR beta chain sequences. A later analysis assigned V and J genes by comparing TCR nucleotide sequences with IMGT/GENE-DB human TR gene sequences. A later analysis assigned CDR3 sequences and most-parsimonious VDJ recombination scenarios with the TCRdist pipeline. In a later analysis, each TCR beta chain was defined by its CDR3 amino acid sequence together with its V-gene family, and reads without a unique V-gene family were excluded. As a way to deal with suspected cross-contamination and a sequencing artifact, a later analysis dropped roughly 600 nucleotide sequences that were highly shared and had low generation probability. In a later analysis, a clonal expansion index for each public chain was calculated from normalized within-repertoire ranks of inferred template counts. Generation probabilities in a later analysis came from a VDJ recombination model fitted to out-of-frame rearrangements, and those results were checked against IGoR. Hypergeometric tests were used in a later analysis to score TCR-TCR, TCR-HLA and TCR-CMV co-occurrence, with a repertoire-size bias correction applied to the TCR pairs. In a later analysis, false discovery rates were estimated by permuting HLA or CMV assignments 20 times. In a later analysis, co-occurring TCRs were grouped with DBSCAN, and TCRdist sequence similarity was added when clustering was performed within HLA-allele-positive subsets. For co-occurrence clustering, repertoires with fewer than 30,000 or more than 120,000 public chains were excluded, along with roughly 5 repertoires with anomalous nucleotide sharing. Entries here come from immuneACCESS through TCRdb and include only in-frame sequences with V and J called. Some clones fail to appear in such tables; in the studies checked, an unresolved V gene covers under half of the shortfall, and the cause of the remainder is unknown. Clone size and the V and J calls come from that table; the DNA yielded D and trimming. The sample table contains 150,000 to 250,000 clones; only one count was recorded for 75% to 85% of them. Of the sample, about 2.5% is held by the ten largest clones.

The cohort consisted of hundreds of healthy bone marrow donors. Cohort members were all nominally healthy when sampled, although unrecorded immune exposures were likely present. The donor was CMV seronegative and belonged to the group of around 350 seronegative cohort members. Each donor provided a peripheral blood sample, and peripheral blood mononuclear cells were used for TCR beta sequencing. The Qiagen DNeasy Blood Extraction Kit was used to extract genomic DNA from the blood cell samples. Reading the germline V gene gives CDR1 SGHRS and CDR2 YFSETQ. V loses 3 bases of germline sequence and J loses 7 bases, and the interval between the two ends is 8 bases. The CDR3 sequence holds 13 residues, the cysteine and phenylalanine included. The entry retains the CDR3 DNA only, 39 bases that are in frame from base 1.

Sequenced input: PBMCs. The sequence joins TRBV5-1 to TRBJ1-6, with the D gene uncertain. The clonotype was recovered from a woman in her forties or fifties in good health and CMV-seronegative. The bases are TGCGCCAGCAGCTCGCTCGGGAATTCACCCCTCCACTTT. This codes for CASSSLGNSPLHF.